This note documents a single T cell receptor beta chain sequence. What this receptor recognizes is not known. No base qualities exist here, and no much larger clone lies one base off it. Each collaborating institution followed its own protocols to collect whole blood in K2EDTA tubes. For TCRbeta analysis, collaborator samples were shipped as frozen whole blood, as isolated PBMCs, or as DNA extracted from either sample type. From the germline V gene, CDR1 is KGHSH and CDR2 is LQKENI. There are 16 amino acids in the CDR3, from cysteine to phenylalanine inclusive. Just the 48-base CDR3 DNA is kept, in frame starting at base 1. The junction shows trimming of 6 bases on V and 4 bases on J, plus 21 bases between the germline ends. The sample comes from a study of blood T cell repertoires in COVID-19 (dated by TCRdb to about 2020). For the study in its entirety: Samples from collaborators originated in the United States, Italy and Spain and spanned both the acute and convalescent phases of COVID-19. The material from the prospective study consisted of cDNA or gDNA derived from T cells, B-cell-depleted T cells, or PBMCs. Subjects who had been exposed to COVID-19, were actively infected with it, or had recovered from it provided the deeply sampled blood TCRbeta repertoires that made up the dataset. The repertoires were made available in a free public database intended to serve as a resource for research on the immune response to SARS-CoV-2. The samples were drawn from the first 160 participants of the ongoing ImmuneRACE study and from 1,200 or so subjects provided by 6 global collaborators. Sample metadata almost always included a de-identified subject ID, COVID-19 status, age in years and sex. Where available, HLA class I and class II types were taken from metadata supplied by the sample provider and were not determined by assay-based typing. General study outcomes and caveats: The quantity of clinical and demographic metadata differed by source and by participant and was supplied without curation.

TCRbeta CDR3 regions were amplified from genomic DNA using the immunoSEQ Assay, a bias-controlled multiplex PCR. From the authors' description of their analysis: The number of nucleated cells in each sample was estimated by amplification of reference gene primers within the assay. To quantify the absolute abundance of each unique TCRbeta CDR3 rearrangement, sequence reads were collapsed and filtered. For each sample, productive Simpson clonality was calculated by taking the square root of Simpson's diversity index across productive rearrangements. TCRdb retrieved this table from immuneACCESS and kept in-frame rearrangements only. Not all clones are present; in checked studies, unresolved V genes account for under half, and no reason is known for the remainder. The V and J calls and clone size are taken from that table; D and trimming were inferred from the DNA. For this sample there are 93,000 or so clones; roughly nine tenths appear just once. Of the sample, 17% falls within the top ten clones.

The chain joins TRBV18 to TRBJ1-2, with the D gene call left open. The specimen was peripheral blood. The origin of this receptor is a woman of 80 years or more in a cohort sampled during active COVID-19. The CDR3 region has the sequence CASSPELREATYGYTF. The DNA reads TGTGCCAGCTCGCCGGAGTTACGGGAGGCCACCTATGGCTACACCTTC.